Below, one T cell receptor beta chain is given with its context. Researchers defined stable Graves' hyperthyroidism as no ophthalmopathy progression within 18 months. This sample holds PBMCs from approximately 10 ml fresh peripheral blood. Trimming shortened V by 6 bases and J by 5 bases, and 14 bases separated the two germline ends. Germline V gene sequence: CDR1 MNHEY, CDR2 SVGEGT. This CDR3 region has 14 residues. The TCR beta CDR3 regions underwent amplification using RNA transcripts as the source. The HTBI primer set drove a first-round RT-PCR of the TCR CDR3. TCRdb passed the multiplex PCR reads through MiXCR, listing each CDR3 protein once. The sample lists a few hundred thousand distinct CDR3 sequences, 15% occurring once. This sample was taken from a study of T cells in Graves' hyperthyroidism and ophthalmopathy.

The chain employs TRBV6-2 or TRBV6-3 and TRBJ2-1; D gene uncertain. Sequences were obtained from blood. The sequence was obtained from a woman younger than 45 with Graves' hyperthyroidism. CDR3 protein: CASSPFRGDNEQFF. Written as DNA, the CDR3 is TGTGCCAGCAGCCCCTTCCGAGGCGACAATGAGCAGTTCTTC.